The present TCR beta chain was sequenced within a study of blood T cell repertoires in COVID-19. On the study more broadly: The study drew acute and convalescent COVID-19 samples from the United States, Italy and Spain. T cells, B-cell-depleted T cells, or PBMCs supplied cDNA or gDNA.

In the original processing: Amplification with reference gene primers provided the estimates of nucleated cell counts. Some clones are missing from TCRdb's copy, which holds only in-frame ones; the method was immunoSEQ multiplex PCR. V, J and clone size derive from that table, while D and trimming were established from the DNA sequence. In the table there are about 190,000 clones, 90% of which are singletons. This clone was detected a few times. This CDR3 is 14 amino acids long. Germline-derived CDR1 and CDR2 are MNHEY and SMNVEV (reference sequence). The J segment lost 8 bases and the V segment lost 6 bases, leaving 6 bases of the junction unmatched.

The rearrangement joins TRBV27 to TRBJ1-6; 8 positions agree with TRBD1. This TCR came from a man aged 45-60 years with acute or convalescent COVID-19. Sequencing was done on a sample of peripheral blood. The CDR3 DNA reads as TGTGCCAGCAGATGGGGACAGGTAGATTCACCCCTCCACTTT. This sequence encodes CASRWGQVDSPLHF.